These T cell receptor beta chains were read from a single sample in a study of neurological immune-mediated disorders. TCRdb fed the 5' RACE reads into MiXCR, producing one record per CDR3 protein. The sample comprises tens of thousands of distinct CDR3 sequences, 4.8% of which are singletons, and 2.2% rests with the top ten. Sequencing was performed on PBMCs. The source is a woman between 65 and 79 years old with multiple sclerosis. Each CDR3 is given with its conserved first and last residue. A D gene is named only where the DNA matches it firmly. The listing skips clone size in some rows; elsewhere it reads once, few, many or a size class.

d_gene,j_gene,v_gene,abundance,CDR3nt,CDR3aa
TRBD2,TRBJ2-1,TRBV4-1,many,TGCGCCAGCAGACTGTCGACTAGCGGGGGTGAGCAGTTCTTC,CASRLSTSGGEQFF
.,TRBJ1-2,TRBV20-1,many,TGCAGTGCTAGGTTCAAAGACGGCTTCTATGGCTACACCTTC,CSARFKDGFYGYTF
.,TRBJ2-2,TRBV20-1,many,TGCAGTGCTAGAGATGGAGGACCCGGGGAGCTGTTTTTT,CSARDGGPGELFF
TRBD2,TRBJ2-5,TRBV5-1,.,TGCGCCAGCAGCTACAGCGGGAGGCCCCCCGAAGAGACCCAGTACTTC,CASSYSGRPPEETQYF
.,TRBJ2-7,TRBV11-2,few,TGTGCCAGCAGCTTAGTGCCGGGGCAGCAGTACTTC,CASSLVPGQQYF
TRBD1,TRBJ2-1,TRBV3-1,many,TGTGCCAGCAGCCAACGAGGACAGGGTGCGGATGAGCAGTTCTTC,CASSQRGQGADEQFF
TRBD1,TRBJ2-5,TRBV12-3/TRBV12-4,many,TGTGCCAGCAGTTTTCGGGACAGGGTAGAGACCCAGTACTTC,CASSFRDRVETQYF
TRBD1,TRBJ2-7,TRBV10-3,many,TGTGCCATCAGTACCGGGACAGGGGGCTACGAGCAGTACTTC,CAISTGTGGYEQYF
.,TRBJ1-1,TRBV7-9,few,TGTGCCAGCAGCGAACGTCAGGGGAACACTGAAGCTTTCTTT,CASSERQGNTEAFF
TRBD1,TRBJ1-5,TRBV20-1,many,TGCAGTGTTACAGGGGGCCTCTGGAATCAGCCCCAGCATTTT,CSVTGGLWNQPQHF
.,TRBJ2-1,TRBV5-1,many,TGCGCCAGCAGCTTTGAGGGGCCCGGCTCCTACAATGAGCAGTTCTTC,CASSFEGPGSYNEQFF
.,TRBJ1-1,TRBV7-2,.,TGTGCCAGCAGCTTAGAAGGGGTCATGAACACTGAAGCTTTCTTT,CASSLEGVMNTEAFF
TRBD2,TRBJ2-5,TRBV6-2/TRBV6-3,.,TGTGCCAGCAGTCTAGCGGTGTTAGAGACCCAGTACTTC,CASSLAVLETQYF
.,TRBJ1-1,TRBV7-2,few,TGTGCCAGCAGCCCCCGCGGGCTGAACACTGAAGCTTTCTTT,CASSPRGLNTEAFF
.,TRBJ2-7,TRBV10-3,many,TGTGCCATCAGTAGAAACGAGATAACCTACGAGCAGTACTTC,CAISRNEITYEQYF
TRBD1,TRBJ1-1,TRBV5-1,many,TGCGCCAGCAGCTTCGCGACAGGGGGCACTGAAGCTTTCTTT,CASSFATGGTEAFF